The 14 T cell receptor beta chains reported below all come from one sample, sequenced in a study of cytomegalovirus exposure and HLA in healthy donors. In the PCR, 60 Vbeta and 13 Jbeta primers were used. Clones were read by immunoSEQ multiplex PCR, and TCRdb kept only the in-frame ones, dropping some. The data contain 110,000 to 150,000 clones, 76% of them singletons. Sequenced sample: PBMCs. The receptors were gathered from a woman between 35 and 50 years old in good health and CMV-seronegative.

The V call is TRBV4-1, the J call TRBJ2-7; possible D gene TRBD1, 6 bases. CDR3 length: 15 residues. V lost 2 bases, J lost 3 bases, and 14 bases lay in between. Germline lookup yields CDR1 MGHRA and CDR2 YSYEKL. As DNA, the CDR3 is TGCGCCAGCAGCCAACCCACTCAGGGGAGCTACGAGCAGTACTTC. As protein: CASSQPTQGSYEQYF.

V is TRBV30 and J is TRBJ2-3; the match to TRBD2 covers 9 bases. Germline loops: CDR1 GTSNPN, CDR2 SVGIG (reference sequence). After removal of 4 bases from V and 8 bases from J, the junction contained 7 bases not matched to a gene. The CDR3 length is 13 residues. CDR3: CAWNSGGLGTQYF. The DNA for the CDR3 is TGTGCCTGGAATAGCGGGGGCCTTGGTACGCAGTATTTT.

This chain links TRBV5-1 with TRBJ2-1; 9 bases are a match to TRBD2. The ends lost 5 bases at V and 4 bases at J; junction bases unmatched: 7. The CDR3 totals 15 residues. Per germline, CDR1 SGHRS and CDR2 YFSETQ. The CDR3 protein is CASRPSGTPYNEQFF. DNA for the CDR3: TGCGCCAGCAGACCTAGCGGGACACCTTACAATGAGCAGTTCTTC.

The chain carries TRBV2 and TRBJ1-2; a possible D gene is TRBD1 (5 bases). Trimming removed 7 bases at V and 4 bases at J, with 19 bases between. The CDR3 runs to 15 residues. Germline CDR1 is SNHLY and CDR2 is FYNNEI. The CDR3 spells CASNLRSFDSYGYTF. The CDR3 coding sequence is TGTGCCAGCAACCTAAGGAGCTTTGACAGCTATGGCTACACCTTC.

The J gene is TRBJ2-2, the V gene TRBV5-4; 10 bases align to TRBD2. There are 15 residues in the CDR3. Germline trimming cut 1 base from V and 6 bases from J; bases unmatched to any gene: 3. The germline V gene encodes CDR1 SGHNT and CDR2 YYREEE (reference sequence). For the CDR3, the DNA is TGTGCCAGCAGCTTGTACCTAGCGGGAGCCGGGGAGCTGTTTTTT. It codes for CASSLYLAGAGELFF.

This clone was observed once. The chain joins TRBV6-5 to TRBJ2-5; possible D gene TRBD1, 6 bases. In germline, CDR1 is MNHEY, CDR2 SVGAGI. The CDR3 has 15 residues. V was clipped by 6 bases and J by 1 base, with 15 bases between them. CDR3 sequence (DNA): TGTGCCAGCAGGGACTGGGGACAACGCCAAGAGACCCAGTACTTC. The encoded protein is CASRDWGQRQETQYF.

The chain uses TRBV5-1 and TRBJ1-1, with 10 bases fitting TRBD1. With 4 bases clipped from V and 4 bases from J, the junction kept 10 bases outside the gene matches. The CDR3 contains 16 residues. The germline CDR1 and CDR2 sequences are SGHRS and YFSETQ. The DNA for the CDR3 is TGCGCCAGCAGCCCGGGACAGGGGAGCGTCGGCACTGAAGCTTTCTTT. Protein: CASSPGQGSVGTEAFF.

The CDR3 is CASSRTQGPEKLFF. The CDR3 region has the DNA TGTGCCAGCAGCCGAACACAGGGACCTGAAAAACTGTTTTTT. This chain links TRBV7-8 with TRBJ1-4, with a weak D call TRBD1 (6 bases). Germline CDR1 reads SGHVS; CDR2 reads FQNEAQ. Trimming took off 5 bases at V and 7 bases at J, with 14 bases between the two ends. This CDR3 comprises 14 residues.

V and J are TRBV5-1 and TRBJ2-1; perhaps TRBD1 as D (6 bases). Germline V gives CDR1 SGHRS, CDR2 YFSETQ. This CDR3 comprises 16 residues. V was shortened by 3 bases and J by 8 bases, with 21 bases between the two germline ends. CDR3 coding DNA: TGCGCCAGCAGCTCACAGGGCACCACTATAGGGGATGAGCAGTTCTTC. It is translated as CASSSQGTTIGDEQFF. Filled out from reference TRBV5-1 and TRBJ2-1, the complete variable domain reads KAGVTQTPRYLIKTRGQQVTLSCSPISGHRSVSWYQQTPGQGLQFLFEYFSETQRNKGNFPGRFSGRQFSNSRSEMNVSTLELGDSALYLCASSSQGTTIGDEQFFGPGTRLTVL.

V and J are TRBV10-1 and TRBJ2-5; TRBD1 matches 9 bases. CDR1 is WNHNN and CDR2 is SYGVQD in the germline V gene (reference sequence). J gave up 1 base and V 6 bases, and 3 bases lay outside the gene matches. The CDR3 spans 14 residues. CDR3 nucleotides: TGCGCCAGCAGGCCGGACAGGGGCCAAGAGACCCAGTACTTC. Protein sequence: CASRPDRGQETQYF.

The chain uses TRBV28 and TRBJ2-7; a weak D match, TRBD2 (5 bases). The V gene's germline CDR1 is MDHEN and CDR2 SYDVKM. This CDR3 comprises 15 residues. V lost 2 bases, J lost 0 bases, and 11 bases lay in between. Here the CDR3 reads CASSLLGTSSYEQYF. CDR3 DNA sequence: TGTGCCAGCAGTTTACTAGGAACTAGCTCCTACGAGCAGTACTTC.

The CDR3 here is CASSFQASSYNEQFF. CDR3 DNA sequence: TGTGCCAGCAGCTTCCAGGCGAGCTCCTACAATGAGCAGTTCTTC. The chain couples TRBV7-9 to TRBJ2-1, with no clear D. CDR3 length: 15 residues. V dropped 3 bases and J dropped 0 bases, with 9 bases sitting between them. The germline gives CDR1 SEHNR, CDR2 FQNEAQ (reference sequence).

The CDR3 bases are TGTGCCAGTAGTGCCCAACCACAGGGACAAGAGACCCAGTACTTC. This encodes CASSAQPQGQETQYF. This chain joins TRBV19 and TRBJ2-5, with a weak D call TRBD1 (6 bases). Trimming pared 5 bases from V and 2 bases from J, leaving 15 bases between. The CDR3 is 15 amino acids. Germline assignment: CDR1 LNHDA and CDR2 SQIVND (reference sequence).

This chain uses TRBV7-7 with TRBJ2-2; TRBD2 is a possible D gene (5 bases). The CDR3 has 14 amino acids. The germline V and J ends were trimmed by 2 bases and 4 bases, with 8 bases remaining between them. Germline CDR1 and CDR2: SSHAT and FNYEAQ (reference sequence). The CDR3 sequence is CASSLRESTGELFF. CDR3 bases: TGTGCCAGCAGCTTAAGGGAGAGCACCGGGGAGCTGTTTTTT.